This TCR beta chain was captured in a study of spatial heterogeneity in lung cancer. Study in general: There were 72 donors, all of them untreated patients with early-stage non-small cell lung cancer. The study observed each unique TCR and UMI combination more than ten times on average in raw reads. Study-wide findings and caveats: Resection blood, more than follow-up blood, showed ubiquitous expanded tumor TCRs.

Germline values: CDR1 SGHTA, CDR2 FQGNSA. The CDR3 is 14 amino acids. Trimming stripped 3 bases from V and 5 bases from J, with 11 bases between. Time point reported: blood at routine non-recurrence follow-up after resection. Whole RNA, isolated from tumor, nontumor lung or frozen PBMC, was sequenced without prior sorting. This clonotype was recorded many times. Its antigen is currently unknown. Each CDR3 protein is one row after TCRdb ran MiXCR on the 5' RACE reads. The sample has about 27,000 distinct CDR3 sequences, more than 4.5% seen once; the top ten hold roughly 26%. The sequences come from PBMCs, collected at follow-up. This sequence originates from a female donor with early-stage non-small cell lung cancer. The rearrangement joins TRBV7-2 to TRBJ2-4; D is perhaps TRBD1 (5 bases). CDR3 sequence (DNA): TGTGCCAGCAGCTTTAGGGGCACTCAAAACATTCAGTACTTC. It encodes CASSFRGTQNIQYF.